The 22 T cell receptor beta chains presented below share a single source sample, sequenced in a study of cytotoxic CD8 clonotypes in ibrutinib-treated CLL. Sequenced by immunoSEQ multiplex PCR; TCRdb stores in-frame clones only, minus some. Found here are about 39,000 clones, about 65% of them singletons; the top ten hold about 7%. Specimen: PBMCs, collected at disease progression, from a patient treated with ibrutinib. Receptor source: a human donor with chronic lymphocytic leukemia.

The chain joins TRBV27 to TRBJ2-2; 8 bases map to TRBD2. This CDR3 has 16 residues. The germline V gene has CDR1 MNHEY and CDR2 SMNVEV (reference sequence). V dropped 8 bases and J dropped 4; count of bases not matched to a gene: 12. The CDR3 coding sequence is TGTGCCAGCTCCCCACCGGGGGGGCGCAGCACCGGGGAGCTGTTTTTT. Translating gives CASSPPGGRSTGELFF.

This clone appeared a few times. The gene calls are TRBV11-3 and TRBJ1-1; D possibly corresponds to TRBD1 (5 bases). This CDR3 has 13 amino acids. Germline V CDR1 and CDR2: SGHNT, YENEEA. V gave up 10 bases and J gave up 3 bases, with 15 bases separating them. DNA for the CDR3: TGTGCCACCCGAAGGGACTGGGACACTGAAGCTTTCTTT. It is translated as CATRRDWDTEAFF. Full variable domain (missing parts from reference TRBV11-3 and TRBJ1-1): EAGVVQSPRYKIIEKKQPVAFWCNPISGHNTLYWYLQNLGQGPELLIRYENEEAVDDSQLPKDRFSAERLKGVDSTLKIQPAELGDSAVYLCATRRDWDTEAFFGQGTRLTVV.

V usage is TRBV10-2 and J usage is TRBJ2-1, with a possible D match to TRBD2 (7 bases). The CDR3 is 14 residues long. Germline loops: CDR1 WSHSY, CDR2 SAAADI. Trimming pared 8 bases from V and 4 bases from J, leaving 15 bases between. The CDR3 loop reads CASGSGTQYNEQFF. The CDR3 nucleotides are TGCGCCAGCGGGAGCGGGACACAGTACAATGAGCAGTTCTTC.

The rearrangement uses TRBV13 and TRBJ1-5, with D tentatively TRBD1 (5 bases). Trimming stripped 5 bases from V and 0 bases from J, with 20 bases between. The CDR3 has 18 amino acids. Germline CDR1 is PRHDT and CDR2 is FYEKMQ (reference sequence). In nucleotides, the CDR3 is TGTGCCAGCAGCGAAACCGGGACCAGTCTCGGTAGCAATCAGCCCCAGCATTTT. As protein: CASSETGTSLGSNQPQHF.

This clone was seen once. As DNA, the CDR3 is TGTGCCTCTTTGGCAGAAGTTAACTATGGCTACACCTTC. It specifies CASLAEVNYGYTF. The gene calls are TRBV30 and TRBJ1-2, with D hard to call. The CDR3 extends over 13 amino acids. The V gene's germline CDR1 is GTSNPN and CDR2 SVGIG (reference sequence). V was cut by 7 bases and J by 1 base, with 13 bases left in between.

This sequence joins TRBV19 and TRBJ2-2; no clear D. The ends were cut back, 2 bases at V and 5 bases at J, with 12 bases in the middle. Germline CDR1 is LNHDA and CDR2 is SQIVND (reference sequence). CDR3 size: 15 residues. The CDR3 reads CASSILASWTGELFF. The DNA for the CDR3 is TGTGCCAGTAGTATATTGGCTAGTTGGACCGGGGAGCTGTTTTTT.

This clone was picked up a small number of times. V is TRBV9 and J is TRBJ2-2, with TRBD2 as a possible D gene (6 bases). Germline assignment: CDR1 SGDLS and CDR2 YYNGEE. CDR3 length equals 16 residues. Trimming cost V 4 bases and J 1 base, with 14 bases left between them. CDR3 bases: TGTGCCAGCAGCTCATACGGGACTTTGAACACCGGGGAGCTGTTTTTT. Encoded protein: CASSSYGTLNTGELFF.

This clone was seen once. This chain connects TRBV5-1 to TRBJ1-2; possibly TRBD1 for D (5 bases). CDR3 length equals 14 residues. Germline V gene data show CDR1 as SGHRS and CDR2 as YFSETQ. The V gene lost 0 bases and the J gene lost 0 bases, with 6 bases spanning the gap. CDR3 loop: CASSLGTPNYGYTF. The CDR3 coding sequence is TGCGCCAGCAGCTTGGGGACACCTAACTATGGCTACACCTTC.

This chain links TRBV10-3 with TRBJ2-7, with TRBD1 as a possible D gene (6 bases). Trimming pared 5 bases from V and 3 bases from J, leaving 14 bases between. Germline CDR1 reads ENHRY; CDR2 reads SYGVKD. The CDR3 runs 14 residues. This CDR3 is CAISSTGMNYEQYF. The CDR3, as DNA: TGTGCCATCAGTAGTACAGGGATGAACTACGAGCAGTACTTC.

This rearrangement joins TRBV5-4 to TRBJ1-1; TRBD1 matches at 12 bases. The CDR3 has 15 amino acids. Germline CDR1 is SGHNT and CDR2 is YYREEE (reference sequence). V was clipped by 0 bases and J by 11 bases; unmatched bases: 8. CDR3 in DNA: TGTGCCAGCAGCTTGGGGAGGGGACAGGGGGCTTTGGCTTTCTTT. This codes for CASSLGRGQGALAFF.

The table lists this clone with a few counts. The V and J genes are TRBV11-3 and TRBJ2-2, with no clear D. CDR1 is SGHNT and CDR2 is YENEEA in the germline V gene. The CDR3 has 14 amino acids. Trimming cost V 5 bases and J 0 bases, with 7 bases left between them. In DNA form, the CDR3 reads TGTGCCAGCAGCCCTCGGCCGAACACCGGGGAGCTGTTTTTT. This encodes CASSPRPNTGELFF.

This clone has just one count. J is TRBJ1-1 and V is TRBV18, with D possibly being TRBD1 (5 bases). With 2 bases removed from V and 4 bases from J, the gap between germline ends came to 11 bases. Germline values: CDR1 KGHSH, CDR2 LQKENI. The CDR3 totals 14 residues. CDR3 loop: CASSPGGSLTEAFF. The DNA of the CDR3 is TGTGCCAGCTCACCAGGGGGGTCCCTCACTGAAGCTTTCTTT.

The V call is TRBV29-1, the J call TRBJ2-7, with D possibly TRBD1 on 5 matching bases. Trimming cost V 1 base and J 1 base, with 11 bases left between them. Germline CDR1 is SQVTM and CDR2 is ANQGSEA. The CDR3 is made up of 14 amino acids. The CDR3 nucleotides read TGCAGCGTTGAAGGGGGCAGAGATTCCTACGAGCAGTACTTC. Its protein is CSVEGGRDSYEQYF.

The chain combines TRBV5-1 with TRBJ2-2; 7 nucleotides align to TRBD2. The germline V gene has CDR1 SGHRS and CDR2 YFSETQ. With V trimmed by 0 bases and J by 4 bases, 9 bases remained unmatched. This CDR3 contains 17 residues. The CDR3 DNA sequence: TGCGCCAGCAGCTTGGCCGGCGGGGGACCCTCCACCGGGGAGCTGTTTTTT. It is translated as CASSLAGGGPSTGELFF.

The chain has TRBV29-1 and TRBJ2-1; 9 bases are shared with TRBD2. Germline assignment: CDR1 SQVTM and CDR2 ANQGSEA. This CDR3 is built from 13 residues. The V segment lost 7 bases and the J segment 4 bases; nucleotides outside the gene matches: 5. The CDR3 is CSAPTSGYNEQFF. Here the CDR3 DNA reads TGCAGCGCTCCGACTAGCGGATACAATGAGCAGTTCTTC.

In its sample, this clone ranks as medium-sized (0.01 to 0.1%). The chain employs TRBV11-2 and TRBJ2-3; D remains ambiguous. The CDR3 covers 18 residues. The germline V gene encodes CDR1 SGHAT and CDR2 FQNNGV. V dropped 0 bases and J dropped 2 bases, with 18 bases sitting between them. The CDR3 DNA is TGTGCCAGCAGCTTAGATCCCCCACACCAAACCGTCACAGATACGCAGTATTTT. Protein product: CASSLDPPHQTVTDTQYF.

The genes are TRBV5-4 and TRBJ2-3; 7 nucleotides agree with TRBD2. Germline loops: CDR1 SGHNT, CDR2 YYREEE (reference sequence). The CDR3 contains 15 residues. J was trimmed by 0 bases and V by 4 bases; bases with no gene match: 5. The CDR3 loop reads CASSLASGSTDTQYF. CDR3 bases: TGTGCCAGCAGCCTCGCTAGCGGAAGCACAGATACGCAGTATTTT.

The CDR3 bases are TGTGCCAGCAAAACATCTGCACAAAAATACGAGCAGTACTTC. Translating it yields CASKTSAQKYEQYF. The chain uses TRBV27 and TRBJ2-7; the D is unclear. CDR1 MNHEY and CDR2 SMNVEV come from the germline V gene (reference sequence). This CDR3 is built from 14 residues. Trimming removed 7 bases from V and 4 bases from J, with 17 bases in between.

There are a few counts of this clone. CDR3 nucleotide sequence: TGTGCCAGCAGCCAAGACCTAGGGAATTCACCCCTCCACTTT. Translated, it gives CASSQDLGNSPLHF. The chain links TRBV4-2 to TRBJ1-6; D is unresolved. Germline V CDR1 and CDR2: LGHNA, YNFKEQ. Trimming stripped 0 bases from V and 7 bases from J, with 7 bases between. This CDR3 comprises 14 residues.

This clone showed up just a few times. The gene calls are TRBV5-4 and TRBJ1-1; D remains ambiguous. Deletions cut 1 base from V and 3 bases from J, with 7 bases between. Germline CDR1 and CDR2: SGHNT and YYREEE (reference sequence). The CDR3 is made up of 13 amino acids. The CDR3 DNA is TGTGCCAGCAGCTTGACCCGGGACACTGAAGCTTTCTTT. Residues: CASSLTRDTEAFF. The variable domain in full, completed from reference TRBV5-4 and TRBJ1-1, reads ETGVTQSPTHLIKTRGQQVTLRCSSQSGHNTVSWYQQALGQGPQFIFQYYREEENGRGNFPPRFSGLQFPNYSSELNVNALELDDSALYLCASSLTRDTEAFFGQGTRLTVV.

The CDR3, as DNA: TGCGCCAGCAGTGAGTCGGCGAGGGGCTCGCAGTATTTT. Its translation is CASSESARGSQYF. The chain uses TRBV10-1 and TRBJ2-3; D assignment may be TRBD1 or TRBD2 (5 bases each). Germline CDR1 is WNHNN and CDR2 is SYGVQD (reference sequence). Between the trimmed V and J ends, which lost 0 bases and 10 bases, there was a span of 11 bases. The CDR3 consists of 13 residues.

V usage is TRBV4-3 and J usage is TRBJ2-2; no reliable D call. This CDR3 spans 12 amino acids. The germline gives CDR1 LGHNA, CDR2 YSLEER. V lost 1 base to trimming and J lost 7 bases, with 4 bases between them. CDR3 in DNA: TGCGCCAGCAGCCAAGTTTTCGGGGAGCTGTTTTTT. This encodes CASSQVFGELFF.